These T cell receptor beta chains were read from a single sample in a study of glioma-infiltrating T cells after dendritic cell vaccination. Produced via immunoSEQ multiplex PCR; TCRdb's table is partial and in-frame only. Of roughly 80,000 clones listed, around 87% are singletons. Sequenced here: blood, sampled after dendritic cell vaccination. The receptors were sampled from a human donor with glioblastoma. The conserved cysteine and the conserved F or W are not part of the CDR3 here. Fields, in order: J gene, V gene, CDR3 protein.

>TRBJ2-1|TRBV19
ASSRTSGLYNEQF
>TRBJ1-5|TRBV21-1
ASSSKGGQAPQH
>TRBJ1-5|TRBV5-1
ASSGGTGVNQPQH
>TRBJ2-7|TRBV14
ASSQASAGRYEQY
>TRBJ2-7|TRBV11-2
ASSPPPSSYEQY
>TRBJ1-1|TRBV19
ASRPPLGGYTEAF
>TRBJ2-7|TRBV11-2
ASSDTGKKDYEQY
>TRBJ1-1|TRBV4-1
ASSRQGPMNTEAF
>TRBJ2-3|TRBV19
ASSILGVTDTQY
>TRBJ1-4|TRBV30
AWSALGREGTNEKLF
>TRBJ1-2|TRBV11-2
ASRRPGDNYGYT
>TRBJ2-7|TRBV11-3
ASSLTRELRSYEQY
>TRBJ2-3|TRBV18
ASSLGTGTDTQY
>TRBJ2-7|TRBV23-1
ASSQPRGRPPYEQY
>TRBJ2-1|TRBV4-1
ASRPPNGGDNEQF
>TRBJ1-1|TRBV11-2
ASSLGPGYTEAF
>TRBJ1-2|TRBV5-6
ASSARDSLGYGYT
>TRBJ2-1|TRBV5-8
ASSLVREGQDEQF
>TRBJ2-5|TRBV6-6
ASSYPNIGSRETQY
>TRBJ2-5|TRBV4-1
ASSQAGHWQETQY
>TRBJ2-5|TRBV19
ASSTDRGRGETQY
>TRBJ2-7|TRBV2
ASRLRGQGAHEQY